The 5 T cell receptor beta chains below were found in one sample sequenced in a study of blood T cell repertoires in COVID-19 (TCRdb year 2020). Library generation was performed with the immunoSEQ multiplex PCR assay. Not all clones reach the TCRdb copy of this immuneACCESS table, which keeps in-frame sequences only. Checked studies attribute under half of the gap to unresolved V genes and leave the rest unexplained. The sample table contains 98,000 or so clones; only one count was recorded for 70% to 85% of them. Roughly 3.4% of the sample rests with the top ten. The material sequenced was peripheral blood. These receptors were collected from a woman over 75 with active or convalescent COVID-19.

The J gene is TRBJ1-4, the V gene TRBV13; perhaps TRBD1 as D (5 bases). From germline, CDR1 is PRHDT and CDR2 FYEKMQ (reference sequence). With 11 bases removed from V and 4 bases from J, the gap between germline ends came to 23 bases. The CDR3 is 16 amino acids. The CDR3, as DNA: TGTGCCGACCTCCCCGCAGGGTTAACGGATAATGAAAAACTGTTTTTT. Protein product: CADLPAGLTDNEKLFF. The full variable domain, rest sourced from reference TRBV13 and TRBJ1-4, is AAGVIQSPRHLIKEKRETATLKCYPIPRHDTVYWYQQGPGQDPQFLISFYEKMQSDKGSIPDRFSAQQFSDYHSELNMSSLELGDSALYFCADLPAGLTDNEKLFFGSGTQLSVL.

Here the CDR3 DNA reads TGTGCCAGCAGTGCCCTACAGGGGTGGGGTAACACCGGGGAGCTGTTTTTT. Translated: CASSALQGWGNTGELFF. The chain has TRBV6-1 and TRBJ2-2, with 7 positions matching TRBD1. J gave up 2 bases and V 4 bases, and 10 bases lay outside the gene matches. This CDR3 contains 17 residues. CDR1 MNHNS and CDR2 SASEGT come from the germline V gene.

This clone was seen a few times. This sequence joins TRBV5-1 and TRBJ1-1; TRBD1 is a possible D gene (6 bases). The CDR3 runs 14 residues. Per the germline V gene, CDR1 is SGHRS and CDR2 is YFSETQ. Trimming left V 1 base short and J 2 bases short, with 9 bases between. The CDR3 DNA is TGCGCCAGCAGCTTGTTAGGGGGTAACACTGAAGCTTTCTTT. This sequence encodes CASSLLGGNTEAFF.

The chain carries TRBV6-6 and TRBJ2-1; TRBD2 matches at 9 bases. The CDR3 consists of 15 residues. V dropped 6 bases and J dropped 3; count of bases not matched to a gene: 6. CDR1 and CDR2 from the germline V gene are MNHNY and SVGAGI (reference sequence). CDR3 region: CASRRPLAGYNEQFF. For the CDR3, the DNA is TGTGCCAGCAGGAGGCCACTAGCGGGCTACAATGAGCAGTTCTTC.

This clone was seen a few times. V and J are TRBV19 and TRBJ1-2, with D maybe TRBD1 (6 bases). V shed 6 bases and J shed 1 base, with 9 bases lying between them. CDR1 LNHDA and CDR2 SQIVND come from the germline V gene (reference sequence). The CDR3 runs to 13 residues. The CDR3 DNA reads as TGTGCCAGTAGCGGGACACTTAACTATGGCTACACCTTC. It codes for CASSGTLNYGYTF.